The 24 T cell receptor beta chains below were found in one sample sequenced in a study of T cells after yellow fever vaccination. TCRdb called the 5' RACE reads again in MiXCR, with one record for every CDR3 protein. The data contain some 350,000 distinct CDR3 sequences, roughly 3.9% of them seen just once; the ten biggest clones take up about 26%. The sequencing used PBMCs, collected 5 days after the yellow fever booster vaccination. These receptors all come from a young man who received the YFV17D yellow fever vaccine.

The table lists this clonotype with a few counts. J is TRBJ2-5 and V is TRBV7-9, with 7 bases fitting TRBD1. The CDR3 spans 15 residues. Germline V CDR1 and CDR2: SEHNR, FQNEAQ (reference sequence). V was pared by 2 bases and J by 4 bases, with 7 bases of the junction left unmatched. For the CDR3, the DNA is TGTGCCAGCAGCTTATTGGCACCAGGGGGAGAGACCCAGTACTTC. Protein product: CASSLLAPGGETQYF.

This clonotype was counted a few times. The chain combines TRBV6-5 with TRBJ2-2, with 8 positions matching TRBD2. The CDR3 covers 17 residues. V was pared by 4 bases and J by 3 bases, with 10 bases of the junction left unmatched. Germline CDR1 reads MNHEY; CDR2 reads SVGAGI. This CDR3 is CASSFEGGGPYTGELFF. The CDR3 bases are TGTGCCAGCAGTTTCGAAGGCGGGGGGCCCTACACCGGGGAGCTGTTTTTT.

In its sample, this clonotype was seen many times. A junction end diverges from the germline sequence, so it may reflect a read error. J is TRBJ1-1 and V is TRBV3-1; perhaps TRBD1 as D (5 bases). CDR3 length: 12 residues. Germline CDR1 LGHDT, CDR2 YNNKEL (reference sequence). CDR3 coding DNA: TGTGCCAGCAGCGACGACGCGTCGACAGCTACATTT. Its protein is CASSDDASTATF.

This clonotype was recorded a few times. This chain uses TRBV30 with TRBJ2-2; no reliable D call. The CDR3 loop spans 11 amino acids. Germline-derived CDR1 and CDR2 are GTSNPN and SVGIG (reference sequence). Trimming removed 7 bases at V and 7 bases at J, with 10 bases between. Written as DNA, the CDR3 is TGTGCCTCATCTAGAGGCGGGGAGCTGTTTTTT. It specifies CASSRGGELFF.

V usage is TRBV28 and J usage is TRBJ2-5, with a possible D match to TRBD2 (5 bases). The V end lost 9 bases, the J end lost 1 base, and 12 bases lay between the germline ends. Germline V CDR1 and CDR2: MDHEN, SYDVKM. The CDR3 length is 13 residues. This CDR3 is CASQNGGQETQYF. CDR3 sequence (DNA): TGTGCCAGTCAAAACGGAGGCCAAGAGACCCAGTACTTC. Using reference TRBV28 and TRBJ2-5 for the parts outside the CDR3, the full variable domain is DVKVTQSSRYLVKRTGEKVFLECVQDMDHENMFWYRQDPGLGLRLIYFSYDVKMKEKGDIPEGYSVSREKKERFSLILESASTNQTSMYLCASQNGGQETQYFGPGTRLLVL.

This clonotype occurred many times. CDR3 region: CASSSGLAGDNEQFF. CDR3 nucleotides: TGTGCCAGCAGCTCTGGACTAGCGGGGGACAATGAGCAGTTCTTC. V usage is TRBV5-4 and J usage is TRBJ2-1; 13 bases agree with TRBD2. Germline CDR1 SGHNT, CDR2 YYREEE (reference sequence). J gave up 5 bases and V 3 bases, and 2 bases lay outside the gene matches. This CDR3 is built from 15 residues.

This clonotype has more than one count but fewer than ten. The chain links TRBV10-3 to TRBJ2-1; 7 bases agree with TRBD1. Germline values: CDR1 ENHRY, CDR2 SYGVKD. V gave up 6 bases and J gave up 0 bases; unmatched junction bases: 2. The CDR3 covers 14 residues. The CDR3 sequence is CAIRDRDSYNEQFF. The DNA of the CDR3 is TGTGCCATCAGAGACAGGGACTCCTACAATGAGCAGTTCTTC.

This clonotype came up a few times. This rearrangement joins TRBV7-2 to TRBJ1-5; 9 bases agree with TRBD1. After removal of 4 bases from V and 5 bases from J, the junction contained 0 bases not matched to a gene. This CDR3 region has 13 residues. Germline V gene sequence: CDR1 SGHTA, CDR2 FQGNSA. CDR3 in DNA: TGTGCCAGCAGCTGGGACAGGGATCAGCCCCAGCATTTT. Translating it yields CASSWDRDQPQHF.

As for this clonotype: Germline and junction disagree at one end, which may indicate a read error. The rearrangement joins TRBV7-9 to TRBJ1-1; D may be TRBD1 (5 bases). From germline, CDR1 is SEHNR and CDR2 FQNEAQ (reference sequence). This CDR3 has 15 residues. The CDR3 bases are TGTGCCAGCAGCTACGGGGCGAACTGGAACTCTGAAGCTTTCTTT. It encodes CASSYGANWNSEAFF.

This clonotype occurred a few times. The chain links TRBV11-2 to TRBJ2-3; D remains ambiguous. Trimming left V 1 base short and J 2 bases short, with 16 bases between. The CDR3 length is 17 residues. Germline CDR1 and CDR2: SGHAT and FQNNGV. DNA for the CDR3: TGTGCCAGCAGCTTAGCGTCTGGGTCCCACTACACAGATACGCAGTATTTT. Protein: CASSLASGSHYTDTQYF.

This clonotype has more than one count but fewer than ten. The chain carries TRBV7-2 and TRBJ1-2; D is uncertain. Deletions cut 8 bases from V and 4 bases from J, with 20 bases between. The germline V gene has CDR1 SGHTA and CDR2 FQGNSA. CDR3 length: 15 amino acids. DNA for the CDR3: TGTGCCAGCGGACCCTACTCGGGAGGTGGCTATGGCTACACCTTC. Protein sequence: CASGPYSGGGYGYTF.

This sequence joins TRBV14 and TRBJ1-2; the D gene is possibly TRBD1 (6 bases). The germline V and J ends were trimmed by 0 bases and 4 bases, with 12 bases remaining between them. Germline CDR1 SGHDN, CDR2 FVKESK. The CDR3 is 15 residues long. CDR3 region: CASSQDFPGVYGYTF. The CDR3 DNA is TGTGCCAGCAGCCAAGATTTCCCAGGGGTCTATGGCTACACCTTC.

The chain employs TRBV6-2 or TRBV6-3 and TRBJ1-5; D might be TRBD1 (5 bases). The CDR3 has 14 residues. The germline V gene has CDR1 MNHEY and CDR2 SVGEGT. Trimming stripped 11 bases from V and 1 base from J, with 15 bases between. The CDR3 region is CAANRGASNQPQHF. The CDR3 nucleotides read TGTGCCGCGAATAGGGGTGCGAGCAATCAGCCCCAGCATTTT.

This clonotype was picked up many times. The conserved final phenylalanine or tryptophan is absent from the CDR3, which likely points to a read error. The DNA is left out, because the CDR3 cannot be placed on it with certainty; the CDR3 is given as TCRdb lists it. The rearrangement uses TRBV7-2 and TRBJ1-4. From its first to its last residue, the CDR3 has 8 amino acids. CDR1 is SGHTA, CDR2 FQGNSA, per germline. The CDR3 spells CASSFITD.

The chain couples TRBV28 to TRBJ2-7, with D maybe TRBD1 (5 bases). The CDR3 extends over 13 amino acids. In germline, CDR1 is MDHEN, CDR2 SYDVKM. V was shortened by 5 bases and J by 2 bases, with 10 bases between the two germline ends. Here the CDR3 DNA reads TGTGCCAGCAGTCCAGGGCAAACCTACGAGCAGTACGTC. Its protein is CASSPGQTYEQYV.

In its sample, this clonotype was seen many times. The chain recombines TRBV10-3 with TRBJ1-5; D uncertain. V was trimmed by 2 bases and J by 2 bases, leaving 10 bases between them. Germline loops: CDR1 ENHRY, CDR2 SYGVKD. This CDR3 is 15 amino acids long. The CDR3 loop is CAISEMGGGNQPQHF. The CDR3 DNA is TGTGCCATCAGTGAGATGGGAGGAGGCAATCAGCCCCAGCATTTT.

V usage is TRBV7-6 and J usage is TRBJ1-5, with 8 bases fitting TRBD1. The CDR3 length is 15 residues. V shed 1 base and J 3 bases; nucleotides not matched to a gene: 2. Germline V CDR1 and CDR2: SGHVS, FNYEAQ. The CDR3 here is CASSLVQGDNQPQHF. The CDR3 DNA is TGTGCCAGCAGCTTAGTACAGGGGGACAATCAGCCCCAGCATTTT.

This clonotype has a handful of counts. The CDR3 bases are TGTGCCAGCACCCCCGGATCTAATGAAAAACTGTTTTTT. It specifies CASTPGSNEKLFF. The chain is built from TRBV19 and TRBJ1-4; D uncertain. The V end lost 9 bases, the J end lost 3 bases, and 11 bases lay between the germline ends. This CDR3 has 13 amino acids. From germline, CDR1 is LNHDA and CDR2 SQIVND (reference sequence).

This clonotype was seen many times. The chain carries TRBV5-5 and TRBJ2-1, with D tentatively TRBD1 or TRBD2 (5 bases each). This CDR3 contains 16 residues. Germline V gene lookup returns CDR1 SGHKS and CDR2 YYEKEE (reference sequence). V dropped 5 bases and J dropped 2 bases, with 17 bases sitting between them. CDR3 region: CASRRGDFRTYNEQFF. The CDR3 nucleotides read TGTGCCAGCAGAAGAGGGGATTTTAGGACCTACAATGAGCAGTTCTTC.

At least ten counts were recorded for this clonotype. V gene TRBV6-2 or TRBV6-3 combines with J gene TRBJ2-3; no clear D gene. The V gene's germline CDR1 is MNHEY and CDR2 SVGEGT. The germline V and J ends were trimmed by 4 bases and 2 bases, with 7 bases remaining between them. The length of the CDR3 is 13 residues. This CDR3 reads CASSSRPTDTQYF. The CDR3 bases are TGTGCCAGCAGTTCCCGACCCACAGATACGCAGTATTTT.

The chain recombines TRBV29-1 with TRBJ2-5; no clear D. CDR3 length: 11 residues. Per germline, CDR1 SQVTM and CDR2 ANQGSEA. V dropped 0 bases and J dropped 5 bases, with 4 bases sitting between them. The CDR3 coding sequence is TGCAGCGTTGAAGAGGGGGAGACCCAGTACTTC. Protein: CSVEEGETQYF.

The J gene is TRBJ2-1, the V gene TRBV6-2 or TRBV6-3, with 7 bases aligning to TRBD1. J lost 8 bases, V lost 9 bases, and 13 bases had no gene match. The CDR3 has 14 amino acids. The germline V gene has CDR1 MNHEY and CDR2 SVGEGT. The CDR3: CASETLQGIDEQFF. The CDR3 DNA follows: TGTGCCAGTGAAACTTTACAGGGGATTGATGAGCAGTTCTTC.

This clonotype was detected ten times or more. The chain has TRBV4-2 and TRBJ2-5, with D possibly matching TRBD2 (6 bases). The germline V and J ends were trimmed by 2 bases and 4 bases, with 17 bases remaining between them. This CDR3 comprises 16 residues. Germline V CDR1 and CDR2: LGHNA, YNFKEQ. The CDR3 loop reads CASSQSTGGGGETQYF. CDR3 bases: TGTGCCAGCAGCCAATCGACGGGTGGGGGAGGAGAGACCCAGTACTTC.

This clonotype was picked up many times. V is TRBV12-3 or TRBV12-4 and J is TRBJ2-1, with TRBD1 as a possible D gene (6 bases). This CDR3 is built from 13 residues. The germline V and J ends were trimmed by 6 bases and 9 bases, with 15 bases remaining between them. Written as DNA, the CDR3 is TGTGCCAGCAGAAATACAGGGTCTGCTGAGCAGTTCTTC. This gives the protein CASRNTGSAEQFF.